This TCR beta chain was sequenced in a study of shared clonotypes between healthy human individuals. The CDR3 length is 14 residues. Germline-derived CDR1 and CDR2 are SEHNR and FQNEAQ (reference sequence). Trimming removed 1 base at V and 5 bases at J, with 12 bases between. Assay used: immunoSEQ multiplex PCR; TCRdb lists only in-frame clones, some missing. Counted here are roughly 300,000 clones, less than 85% occurring once; the ten biggest clones make up about 10%. The chain links TRBV7-9 to TRBJ2-7; weak D call: TRBD2 (5 bases). Sequencing used memory CD4+ T cells sorted from blood. Specified subset: CD45RA-negative fraction. This clonotype was obtained from a man in his thirties or forties in good health. DNA for the CDR3: TGTGCCAGCAGCTTAGGTCAACCCGGGAACGAGCAGTACTTC. Protein sequence: CASSLGQPGNEQYF. Filled out from reference TRBV7-9 and TRBJ2-7, the complete variable domain reads DTGVSQNPRHKITKRGQNVTFRCDPISEHNRLYWYRQTLGQGPEFLTYFQNEAQLEKSRLLSDRFSAERPKGSFSTLEIQRTEQGDSAMYLCASSLGQPGNEQYFGPGTRLTVT.